Below, 16 T cell receptor beta chains from the same sample are listed, as sequenced in a study of blood T cell repertoires in COVID-19. This table comes from immunoSEQ multiplex PCR, and its TCRdb copy is limited to in-frame clones, with some not included. This table holds roughly 57,000 clones, around four fifths found once. The sequenced sample was peripheral blood. The origin of the receptors is a man aged 25-45 years with COVID-19, enrolled during active disease.

This chain connects TRBV5-4 to TRBJ1-1, with 7 bases matching TRBD1. The germline gives CDR1 SGHNT, CDR2 YYREEE (reference sequence). The J segment lost 2 bases and the V segment lost 4 bases, leaving 5 bases of the junction unmatched. The CDR3 runs to 14 residues. CDR3: CASSRTGDNTEAFF. CDR3 coding DNA: TGTGCCAGCAGCCGTACAGGGGACAACACTGAAGCTTTCTTT. Full variable domain (outside the CDR3, taken from reference TRBV5-4 and TRBJ1-1): ETGVTQSPTHLIKTRGQQVTLRCSSQSGHNTVSWYQQALGQGPQFIFQYYREEENGRGNFPPRFSGLQFPNYSSELNVNALELDDSALYLCASSRTGDNTEAFFGQGTRLTVV.

The chain carries TRBV6-4 and TRBJ2-5; the match to TRBD1 covers 8 bases. Germline CDR1 MRHNA, CDR2 SNTAGT. The CDR3 contains 15 residues. The V gene end was trimmed by 2 bases and the J gene end by 4 bases; junction bases not matched to a gene: 6. The CDR3 reads CASSDEPGGRETQYF. The DNA of the CDR3 is TGTGCCAGCAGTGACGAGCCAGGGGGCAGAGAGACCCAGTACTTC.

The chain carries TRBV5-6 and TRBJ1-2; D not resolved. Trimming shortened V by 0 bases and J by 7 bases, and 19 bases separated the two germline ends. CDR1 and CDR2 from the germline V gene are SGHDT and YYEEEE. The CDR3 runs to 16 residues. The DNA for the CDR3 is TGTGCCAGCAGCTTGGCGTCTTCGGAGCTATGGTCTGGCTACACCTTC. It codes for CASSLASSELWSGYTF.

The gene calls are TRBV5-1 and TRBJ2-7, with 7 bases fitting TRBD1. CDR3 length: 15 residues. The V and J ends lost 4 bases and 0 bases, in that order; junction bases with no gene match: 7. Per germline, CDR1 SGHRS and CDR2 YFSETQ. As DNA, the CDR3 is TGCGCCAGCAGCATCACAGGGGAACTCTCCTACGAGCAGTACTTC. Its translation: CASSITGELSYEQYF.

Comments on this clone: The germline gene is not matched at one end of the junction; a read error may be the cause. This rearrangement joins TRBV7-7 to TRBJ2-3; 14 bases line up with TRBD2. The germline gives CDR1 SSHAT, CDR2 FNYEAQ (reference sequence). The CDR3 totals 16 residues. DNA for the CDR3: TGTGCTAGCAGCTTGGGACTAGCGGGGGAGTCAGATACGCAGTATTTT. Amino acid sequence: CASSLGLAGESDTQYF. The full variable domain, with the rest looked up from reference TRBV7-7 and TRBJ2-3, is GAGVSQSPRYKVTKRGQDVTLRCDPISSHATLYWYQQALGQGPEFLTYFNYEAQPDKSGLPSDRFSAERPEGSISTLTIQRTEQRDSAMYRCASSLGLAGESDTQYFGPGTRLTVL.

This clone was counted between two and nine times. The chain couples TRBV7-9 to TRBJ1-1; the D gene is possibly TRBD1 (5 bases). Trimming took 6 bases from V and 3 from J, leaving 14 bases between them. The CDR3 is made up of 14 amino acids. Germline V gene lookup returns CDR1 SEHNR and CDR2 FQNEAQ (reference sequence). The CDR3 bases are TGTGCCAGCAGTCGGACGGGGGTATACACTGAAGCTTTCTTT. Translated: CASSRTGVYTEAFF. The whole variable domain, filled in from reference TRBV7-9 and TRBJ1-1, reads DTGVSQNPRHKITKRGQNVTFRCDPISEHNRLYWYRQTLGQGPEFLTYFQNEAQLEKSRLLSDRFSAERPKGSFSTLEIQRTEQGDSAMYLCASSRTGVYTEAFFGQGTRLTVV.

The V and J genes are TRBV28 and TRBJ2-1, with TRBD2 identical over 7 bases. The CDR3 consists of 12 residues. The germline gives CDR1 MDHEN, CDR2 SYDVKM. Trimming cost V 1 base and J 15 bases; bases outside gene matches: 6. The CDR3 DNA sequence: TGTGCCAGCAGTTTATCTGTCGGGGGGACGTTCTTC. Its translation is CASSLSVGGTFF.

V is TRBV4-2 and J is TRBJ1-1; no definite D call. Per the germline V gene, CDR1 is LGHNA and CDR2 is YNFKEQ. CDR3 length equals 14 residues. Trimming stripped 0 bases from V and 0 bases from J, with 5 bases between. The CDR3 coding sequence is TGTGCCAGCAGCCAAGATCTTCTGAACACTGAAGCTTTCTTT. Protein: CASSQDLLNTEAFF.

In nucleotides, the CDR3 is TGCAGCGTTGTTGGGACAGAGAACACTGAAGCTTTCTTT. Translating it yields CSVVGTENTEAFF. The chain combines TRBV29-1 with TRBJ1-1, with 7 bases identical to TRBD1. CDR3 length: 13 residues. The V segment lost 4 bases and the J segment 1 base; nucleotides outside the gene matches: 3. The V gene's germline CDR1 is SQVTM and CDR2 ANQGSEA.

V and J are TRBV7-9 and TRBJ2-7; 8 positions agree with TRBD1. J was trimmed by 2 bases and V by 8 bases; bases with no gene match: 2. Germline V gives CDR1 SEHNR, CDR2 FQNEAQ (reference sequence). The CDR3 length is 12 residues. CDR3 protein: CASGQGAYEQYF. The CDR3 DNA is TGTGCCAGCGGACAGGGAGCCTACGAGCAGTACTTC.

CDR3 protein: CASSVGGLAGQETQYF. In nucleotides, the CDR3 is TGTGCCAGCAGCGTAGGGGGACTAGCGGGACAAGAGACCCAGTACTTC. This sequence joins TRBV9 and TRBJ2-5, with 13 bases identical to TRBD2. Germline-derived CDR1 and CDR2 are SGDLS and YYNGEE. Germline trimming cut 0 bases from V and 2 bases from J; bases unmatched to any gene: 1. This CDR3 is built from 16 residues.

V and J are TRBV9 and TRBJ2-1, with 10 bases fitting TRBD2. The length of the CDR3 is 16 residues. Germline V gene data show CDR1 as SGDLS and CDR2 as YYNGEE. V lost 4 bases to trimming and J lost 6 bases; unmatched junction nucleotides: 10. The CDR3 protein is CASSSNPGLAINEQFF. In DNA form, the CDR3 reads TGTGCCAGCAGCTCAAACCCGGGACTAGCGATCAATGAGCAGTTCTTC.

The chain employs TRBV2 and TRBJ2-3; D is perhaps TRBD2 (5 bases). Germline V gene lookup returns CDR1 SNHLY and CDR2 FYNNEI. Trimming pared 7 bases from V and 1 base from J, leaving 12 bases between. This CDR3 comprises 14 residues. The CDR3 region is CASIEGKGTDTQYF. CDR3 nucleotide sequence: TGTGCCAGCATAGAGGGTAAGGGCACAGATACGCAGTATTTT.

The chain employs TRBV28 and TRBJ1-4, with 8 bases lining up with TRBD1. The CDR3 sequence is 14 residues long. Trimming cost V 6 bases and J 7 bases; bases outside gene matches: 7. Germline values: CDR1 MDHEN, CDR2 SYDVKM. CDR3 DNA: TGTGCCAGCAGCCTGGACAGGGAAGTTGAAAAACTGTTTTTT. It yields the protein CASSLDREVEKLFF.

The sample holds a few counts of this clone. This sequence joins TRBV2 and TRBJ2-3; TRBD1 aligns across 9 bases. V shed 10 bases and J 3 bases; nucleotides not matched to a gene: 8. This CDR3 comprises 14 residues. The germline V gene has CDR1 SNHLY and CDR2 FYNNEI. CDR3 in amino acids: CATTQGAVTDTQYF. DNA of the CDR3: TGTGCCACCACACAGGGGGCGGTTACAGATACGCAGTATTTT.

V and J are TRBV28 and TRBJ2-7; TRBD1 aligns across 8 bases. The ends lost 7 bases at V and 5 bases at J; junction bases unmatched: 10. CDR1 and CDR2 (germline): MDHEN, SYDVKM. CDR3 length: 14 amino acids. CDR3 coding DNA: TGTGCCAGCAAATATGACGACAGGGGCCACGAGCAGTACTTC. It encodes CASKYDDRGHEQYF.